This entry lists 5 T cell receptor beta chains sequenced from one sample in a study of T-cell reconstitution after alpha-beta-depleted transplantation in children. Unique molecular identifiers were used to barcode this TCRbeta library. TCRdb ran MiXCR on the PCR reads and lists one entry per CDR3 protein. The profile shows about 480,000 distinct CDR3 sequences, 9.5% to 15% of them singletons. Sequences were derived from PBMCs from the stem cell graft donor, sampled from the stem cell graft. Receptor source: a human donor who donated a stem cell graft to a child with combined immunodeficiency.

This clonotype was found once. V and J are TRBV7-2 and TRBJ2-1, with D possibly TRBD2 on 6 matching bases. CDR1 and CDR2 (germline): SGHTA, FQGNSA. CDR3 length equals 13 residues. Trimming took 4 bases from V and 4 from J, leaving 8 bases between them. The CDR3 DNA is TGTGCCAGCAGCTCCGCGGGGTACAATGAGCAGTTCTTC. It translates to CASSSAGYNEQFF.

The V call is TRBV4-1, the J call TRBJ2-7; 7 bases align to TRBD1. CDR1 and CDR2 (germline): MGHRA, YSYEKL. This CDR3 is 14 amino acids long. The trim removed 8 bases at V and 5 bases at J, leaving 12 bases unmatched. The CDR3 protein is CASARQTGSDEQYF. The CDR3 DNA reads TGCGCCAGCGCCAGGCAGACAGGGTCCGACGAGCAGTACTTC.

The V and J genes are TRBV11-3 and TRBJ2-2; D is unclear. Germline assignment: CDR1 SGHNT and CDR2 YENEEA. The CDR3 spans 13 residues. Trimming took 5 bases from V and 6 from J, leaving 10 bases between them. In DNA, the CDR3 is TGTGCCAGCAGCGTCCGCCCGGCCGGGGAGCTGTTTTTT. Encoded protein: CASSVRPAGELFF.

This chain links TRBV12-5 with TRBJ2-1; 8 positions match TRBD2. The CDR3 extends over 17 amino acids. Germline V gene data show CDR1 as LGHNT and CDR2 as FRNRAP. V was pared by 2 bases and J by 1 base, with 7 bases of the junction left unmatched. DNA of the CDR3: TGTGCTAGTGGTTTGCCGACCGGGACTAGTTCCTACAATGAGCAGTTCTTC. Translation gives CASGLPTGTSSYNEQFF.

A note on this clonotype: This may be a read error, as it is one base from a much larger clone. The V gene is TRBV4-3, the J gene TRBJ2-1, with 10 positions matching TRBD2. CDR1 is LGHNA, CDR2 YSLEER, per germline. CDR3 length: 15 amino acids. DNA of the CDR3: TGCGCCAGCAGCCAACAACTAGCGGGATCGAATGGGCAGTTCTTC. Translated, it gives CASSQQLAGSNGQFF.